This TCR beta chain was sequenced for a study of PD-1 blockade in classical Hodgkin lymphoma (dated by TCRdb to the early 2020s). Background on the whole study: Nivolumab dosing was 3 mg/kg intravenously every 2 weeks, continuing until either disease progression or unacceptable toxicity. To define a peripheral blood immune signature of response to PD-1 blockade in classical Hodgkin lymphoma, the study combined TCR beta sequencing with CyTOF. Broad study findings and their caveats: A significant rise by C4D1 was seen in CD4+ but not CD8+ TCR diversity (p=0.0027 vs p=0.16), with the rise being most apparent in complete responders (p=0.02). Trial patients with a complete response had baseline diversity similar to that of newly diagnosed patients, while partial responders and progressors had significantly lower diversity. Baseline TCR diversity was reported to be lower in newly diagnosed patients than in healthy donors, and even lower in relapsed/refractory patients. The study covered only a single clinical trial cohort, and the causes of the repertoire differences, possibly disease activity or prior therapy, were still not defined. Diversity was lower in patients who began nivolumab less than 1 year after ASCT, so these patients were left out of later analyses to avoid confounding by immune reconstitution.

Trimming accounts for 6 bases at V and 10 bases at J, while the number of junction bases matched to no gene is 3. CDR1 and CDR2 are read off the germline V gene as MNHEY and SVGAGI. The CDR3 sequence holds 11 residues, the cysteine and phenylalanine included. Solely the CDR3 DNA is kept, with 33 bases framed from the first base. Worth noting for this clone: Its binding antigen is unknown. Within one base of it there is no much larger clone, and no base qualities were kept.

This sample's time point label indicates: cycle 2 day 1 (C2D1) of nivolumab. All trial patients had relapsed after autologous stem cell transplantation, with cohorts A, B and C differing in prior brentuximab vedotin exposure. The trial cohort was composed of around 60 patients with relapsed/refractory classical Hodgkin lymphoma, for whom complete response, partial response or progressive disease was recorded as best overall response. In the multi-cohort phase II CheckMate 205 trial, trial patients received single-agent nivolumab. An independent review committee assessed best overall response by applying the 2007 International Working Group response criteria. Trial PBMCs were obtained immediately prior to nivolumab initiation (C1D1) and on therapy at cycle 2 day 1 and cycle 4 day 1. Peripheral blood was collected in 8 mL Vacutainer Cell Preparation Tubes, from which PBMCs were isolated by centrifugation and then cryopreserved.

Genomic DNA was isolated using the Qiagen DNeasy kit from unsorted PBMCs as well as from negatively selected CD4+ and CD8+ fractions. Using primers that anneal to V and J segments, immunoSEQ multiplex PCR amplified the TCR beta CDR3 regions. A synthetic immune receptor repertoire was used to minimize amplification bias, and any remaining bias was removed computationally after sequencing. The authors' pipeline ran thus. Repertoire diversity was quantified as the Shannon entropy index using custom Python scripts. The unsorted, CD4+ and CD8+ repertoires were each analyzed separately, with the exception of combined analyses, where CD4+ and CD8+ sequences were merged in silico. Clonal expansion was defined as a frequency increase of at least 2-fold after treatment compared with C1D1, and clones undetected at baseline were assigned a pseudocount of 0.5. Singleton clones were defined as clones with 0 or 1 copy at C1D1, and non-singleton clones were defined as clones with 2 or more copies. Clones expanded in unsorted samples were assigned a CD4+, CD8+ or unknown annotation through matching of protein sequences in sorted samples from the same patient. Diversity changes from C1D1 to C4D1 were tested in paired samples using Wilcoxon tests. Drawn from immuneACCESS, this table holds only the in-frame rearrangements with V and J called that TCRdb kept. Clones are partly lost; checked studies trace under half to an unresolved V gene and leave the rest unexplained. V, J and clone size are taken as reported in that table, and D and trimming were inferred from the DNA itself. For this sample there are 20,000 to 30,000 clones; 60% to 85% appear just once. Nearly 8% of the sample is in the top ten clones.

This sequence was found in a human donor with classical Hodgkin lymphoma. The rearranged segments are TRBV6-5 and TRBJ2-1, and TRBD1 aligns with 7 junction nucleotides. The sample was peripheral blood mononuclear cells (PBMCs), taken before the second cycle of nivolumab. DNA sequence: TGTGCCAGCAGCGGGACAGTCGAGCAGTTCTTC. This codes for CASSGTVEQFF.